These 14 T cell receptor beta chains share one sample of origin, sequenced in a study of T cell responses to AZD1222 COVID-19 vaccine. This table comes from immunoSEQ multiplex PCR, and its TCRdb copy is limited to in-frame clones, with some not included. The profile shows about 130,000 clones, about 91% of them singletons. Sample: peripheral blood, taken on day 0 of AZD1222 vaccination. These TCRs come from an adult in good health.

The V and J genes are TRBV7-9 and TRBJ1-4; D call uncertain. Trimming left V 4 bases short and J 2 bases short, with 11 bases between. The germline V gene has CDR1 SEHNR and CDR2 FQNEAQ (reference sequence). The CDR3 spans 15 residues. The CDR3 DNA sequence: TGTGCCAGCAGCTCGGGTGTACGTACTAATGAAAAACTGTTTTTT. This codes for CASSSGVRTNEKLFF.

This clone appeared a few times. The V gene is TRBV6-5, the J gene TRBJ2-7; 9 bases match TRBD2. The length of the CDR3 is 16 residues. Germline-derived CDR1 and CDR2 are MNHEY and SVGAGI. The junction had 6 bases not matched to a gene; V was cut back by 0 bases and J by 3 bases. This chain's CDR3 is CASSYSGLAGIYEQYF. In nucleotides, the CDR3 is TGTGCCAGCAGTTACTCTGGGCTAGCGGGGATCTACGAGCAGTACTTC.

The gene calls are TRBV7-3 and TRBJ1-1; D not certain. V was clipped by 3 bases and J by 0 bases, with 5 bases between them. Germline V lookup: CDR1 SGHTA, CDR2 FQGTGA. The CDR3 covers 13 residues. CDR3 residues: CASSFEMNTEAFF. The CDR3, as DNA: TGTGCCAGCAGCTTTGAAATGAACACTGAAGCTTTCTTT.

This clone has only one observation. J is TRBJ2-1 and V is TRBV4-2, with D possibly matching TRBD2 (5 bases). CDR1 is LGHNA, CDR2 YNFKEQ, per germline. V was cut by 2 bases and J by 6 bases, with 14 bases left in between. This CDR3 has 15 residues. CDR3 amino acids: CASSQRGLPPNEQFF. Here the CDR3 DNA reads TGTGCCAGCAGCCAACGCGGGCTACCCCCCAATGAGCAGTTCTTC.

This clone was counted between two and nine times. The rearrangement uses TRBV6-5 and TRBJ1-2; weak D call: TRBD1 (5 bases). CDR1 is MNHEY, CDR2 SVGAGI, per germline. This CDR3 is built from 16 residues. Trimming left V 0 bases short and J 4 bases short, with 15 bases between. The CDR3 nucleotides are TGTGCCAGCAGTTACTCGGAGGGGCGGGTGGGCTATGGCTACACCTTC. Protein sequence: CASSYSEGRVGYGYTF.

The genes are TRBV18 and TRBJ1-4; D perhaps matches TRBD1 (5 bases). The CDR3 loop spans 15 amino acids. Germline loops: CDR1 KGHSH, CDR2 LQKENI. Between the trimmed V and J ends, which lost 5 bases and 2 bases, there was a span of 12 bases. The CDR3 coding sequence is TGTGCCAGCTCAACCCGGGGGATTACTAATGAAAAACTGTTTTTT. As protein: CASSTRGITNEKLFF.

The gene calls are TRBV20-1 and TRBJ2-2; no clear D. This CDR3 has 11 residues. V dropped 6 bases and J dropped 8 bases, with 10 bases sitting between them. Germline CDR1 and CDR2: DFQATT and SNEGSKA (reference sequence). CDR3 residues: CSARRFGELFF. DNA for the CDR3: TGCAGTGCCCGACGATTTGGGGAGCTGTTTTTT.

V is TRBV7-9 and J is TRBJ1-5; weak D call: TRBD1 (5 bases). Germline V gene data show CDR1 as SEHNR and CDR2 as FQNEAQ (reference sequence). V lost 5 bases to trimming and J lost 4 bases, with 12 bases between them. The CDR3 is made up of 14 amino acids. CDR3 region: CASSRGAENQPQHF. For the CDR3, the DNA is TGTGCCAGCAGCCGCGGGGCAGAGAATCAGCCCCAGCATTTT. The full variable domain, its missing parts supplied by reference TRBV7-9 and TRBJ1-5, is DTGVSQNPRHKITKRGQNVTFRCDPISEHNRLYWYRQTLGQGPEFLTYFQNEAQLEKSRLLSDRFSAERPKGSFSTLEIQRTEQGDSAMYLCASSRGAENQPQHFGDGTRLSIL.

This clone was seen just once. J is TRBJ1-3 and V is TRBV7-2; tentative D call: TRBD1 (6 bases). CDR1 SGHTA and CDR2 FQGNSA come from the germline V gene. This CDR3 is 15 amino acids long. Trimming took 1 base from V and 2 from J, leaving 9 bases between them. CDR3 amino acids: CASSLGRGTGNTIYF. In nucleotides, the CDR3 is TGTGCCAGCAGCTTAGGGAGGGGGACTGGAAACACCATATATTTT.

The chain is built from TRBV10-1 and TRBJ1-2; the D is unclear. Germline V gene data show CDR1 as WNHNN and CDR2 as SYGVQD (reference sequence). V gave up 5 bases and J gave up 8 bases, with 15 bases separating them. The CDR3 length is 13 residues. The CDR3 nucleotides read TGCGCCAGCAGTTTCGGGGTAGGAGGCGGCTACACCTTC. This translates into CASSFGVGGGYTF.

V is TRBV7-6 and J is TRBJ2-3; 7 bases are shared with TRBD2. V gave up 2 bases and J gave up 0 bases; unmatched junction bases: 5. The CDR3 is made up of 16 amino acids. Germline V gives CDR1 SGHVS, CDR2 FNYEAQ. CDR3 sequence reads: CASSLTPAGSTDTQYF. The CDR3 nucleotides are TGTGCCAGCAGCTTAACCCCAGCGGGGAGCACAGATACGCAGTATTTT.

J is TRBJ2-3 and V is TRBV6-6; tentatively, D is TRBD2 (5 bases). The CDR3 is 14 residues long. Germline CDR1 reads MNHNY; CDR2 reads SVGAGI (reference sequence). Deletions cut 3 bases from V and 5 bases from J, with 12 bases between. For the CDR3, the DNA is TGTGCCAGCAGTTATCGGGGTGGGATAGATACGCAGTATTTT. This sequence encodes CASSYRGGIDTQYF.

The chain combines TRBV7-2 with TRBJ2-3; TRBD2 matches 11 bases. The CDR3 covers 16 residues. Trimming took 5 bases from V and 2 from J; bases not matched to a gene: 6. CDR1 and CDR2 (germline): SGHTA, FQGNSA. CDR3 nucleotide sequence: TGTGCCAGCAGCCTTCTAGCGGGGGGATCCACAGATACGCAGTATTTT. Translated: CASSLLAGGSTDTQYF.

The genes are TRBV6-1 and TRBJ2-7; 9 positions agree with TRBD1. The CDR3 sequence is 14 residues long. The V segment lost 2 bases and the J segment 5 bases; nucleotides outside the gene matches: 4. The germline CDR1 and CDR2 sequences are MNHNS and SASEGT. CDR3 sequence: CASSELWTGDEQYF. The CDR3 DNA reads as TGTGCCAGCAGTGAACTTTGGACAGGGGACGAGCAGTACTTC.